This T cell receptor (beta chain) comes out of a study of identical twins. General study points: A cross-sectional statistical analysis, not follow-up of the same donors, supported the conclusions. The presence of invariant MAIT and iNKT cells could partly confound analyses of zero-insertion sequences.

Germline-derived CDR1 and CDR2 are SGHAT and FQNNGV. Losses at the gene ends were 0 bases for V and 6 bases for J; bases not matched to a gene: 4. The CDR3 loop spans 15 amino acids. This clonotype has just a few counts. Its specificity is unknown. TCRdb re-derived calls from the 5' RACE reads in MiXCR, one entry per CDR3 protein. The table has a few hundred thousand distinct CDR3 sequences, over 9% seen once. Every sampled donor was Caucasian and healthy. These data are also associated with another study on yellow fever vaccine responses in identical twins. According to that study: Reports say the vaccine T cell response in twins looked partly convergent and partly personalized.

The TCR comes from a woman aged 18 to 35 in good health. Sequenced sample: CD8+ T cells sorted from blood. The V gene is TRBV11-2, the J gene TRBJ2-1; 8 positions match TRBD2. CDR3 sequence reads: CASSLDPGGPNEQFF. Written as DNA, the CDR3 is TGTGCCAGCAGCTTAGACCCGGGAGGGCCCAATGAGCAGTTCTTC.